A single sample gave rise to the 17 T cell receptor beta chains below, sequenced in a study of cytomegalovirus exposure and HLA in healthy donors. Use of 60 Vbeta and 13 Jbeta primers characterized the PCR. TCRdb keeps only in-frame clones here, not all; method: immunoSEQ multiplex PCR. Here the sample spans 85,000 to 100,000 clones, around 77% being singletons. The sequencing sample was made of PBMCs. The receptors come from a man in his thirties or forties in good health and CMV-seronegative.

The DNA for the CDR3 is TGTGCCAGCAGCCAAAGGGGGATATCTGGAAACACCATATATTTT. This encodes CASSQRGISGNTIYF. The V gene is TRBV14, the J gene TRBJ1-3, with D possibly TRBD1 on 6 matching bases. The V gene's germline CDR1 is SGHDN and CDR2 FVKESK. With 2 bases removed from V and 1 base from J, the gap between germline ends came to 9 bases. This CDR3 comprises 15 residues.

The chain is built from TRBV6-6 and TRBJ1-6, with 10 bases matching TRBD1. Germline CDR1 reads MNHNY; CDR2 reads SVGAGI (reference sequence). This CDR3 has 13 amino acids. J was trimmed by 7 bases and V by 8 bases; bases with no gene match: 2. The CDR3 is CASWGQGNSPLHF. The CDR3 nucleotides read TGTGCCAGCTGGGGACAGGGGAATTCACCCCTCCACTTT.

The V gene is TRBV7-8, the J gene TRBJ2-7, with 8 bases fitting TRBD1. CDR3 length equals 16 residues. Germline CDR1 reads SGHVS; CDR2 reads FQNEAQ. J gave up 3 bases and V 4 bases, and 11 bases lay outside the gene matches. CDR3 coding DNA: TGTGCCAGCAGCTCATTTCTCGGGACAGGAATCTACGAGCAGTACTTC. It specifies CASSSFLGTGIYEQYF.

This sequence joins TRBV27 and TRBJ1-1, with D uncertain. The CDR3 covers 16 residues. Germline V gene sequence: CDR1 MNHEY, CDR2 SMNVEV (reference sequence). Trimming cost V 3 bases and J 0 bases, with 14 bases left between them. As DNA, the CDR3 is TGTGCCAGCAGTTTCCACGGACTAGGTATGAACACTGAAGCTTTCTTT. Translated, it gives CASSFHGLGMNTEAFF.

The J gene is TRBJ1-5, the V gene TRBV4-2; the D gene is possibly TRBD1 (5 bases). Germline CDR1 LGHNA, CDR2 YNFKEQ. The ends were cut back, 1 base at V and 3 bases at J, with 10 bases in the middle. This CDR3 spans 15 amino acids. The CDR3 DNA reads as TGTGCCAGCAGCCAAGGTACAGGTATCAATCAGCCCCAGCATTTT. As protein: CASSQGTGINQPQHF.

This clone was seen a single time. The chain has TRBV7-9 and TRBJ2-7; weak D call: TRBD1 (6 bases). The CDR3 has 13 residues. Trimming cost V 3 bases and J 4 bases, with 10 bases left between them. Germline CDR1 reads SEHNR; CDR2 reads FQNEAQ (reference sequence). The CDR3 reads CASSLQGLYEQYF. CDR3 in DNA: TGTGCCAGCAGCTTGCAGGGGCTGTACGAGCAGTACTTC.

The DNA of the CDR3 is TGTGCCAGCAGCTGGCCTAGCGGGGGGCGACGTGAGCAGTACTTC. It codes for CASSWPSGGRREQYF. V gene TRBV5-4 combines with J gene TRBJ2-7; 11 bases fit TRBD2. The junction had 9 bases not matched to a gene; V was cut back by 3 bases and J by 7 bases. In germline, CDR1 is SGHNT, CDR2 YYREEE (reference sequence). The CDR3 extends over 15 amino acids. Complete variable domain (other parts from reference TRBV5-4 and TRBJ2-7): ETGVTQSPTHLIKTRGQQVTLRCSSQSGHNTVSWYQQALGQGPQFIFQYYREEENGRGNFPPRFSGLQFPNYSSELNVNALELDDSALYLCASSWPSGGRREQYFGPGTRLTVT.

This chain joins TRBV15 and TRBJ1-5; D not resolved. With 0 bases removed from V and 0 bases from J, the gap between germline ends came to 9 bases. CDR1 and CDR2 from the germline V gene are LNHNV and YYDKDF (reference sequence). CDR3 size: 16 residues. CDR3 in DNA: TGTGCCACCAGCAGAGATCTCCGGTATAGCAATCAGCCCCAGCATTTT. This gives the protein CATSRDLRYSNQPQHF.

The V gene is TRBV11-2, the J gene TRBJ2-1, with 9 bases identical to TRBD1. The CDR3 is 14 residues long. The V gene's germline CDR1 is SGHAT and CDR2 FQNNGV. J lost 4 bases, V lost 5 bases, and 3 bases had no gene match. For the CDR3, the DNA is TGTGCCAGCAGCACGACAGGGGGTTACAATGAGCAGTTCTTC. It codes for CASSTTGGYNEQFF.

A single count supports this clone. The chain couples TRBV10-3 to TRBJ1-1; 7 positions agree with TRBD1. Looked up from germline, CDR1 is ENHRY and CDR2 is SYGVKD. Unmatched junction bases numbered 3, after V lost 2 bases and J lost 3 bases. The CDR3 has 14 amino acids. The chain's CDR3 is CAISETGVDTEAFF. The CDR3 DNA is TGTGCCATCAGTGAGACAGGGGTCGACACTGAAGCTTTCTTT.

The chain couples TRBV7-2 to TRBJ2-3; TRBD2 matches at 8 bases. Germline CDR1 and CDR2: SGHTA and FQGNSA. The CDR3 has 14 residues. The V segment lost 0 bases and the J segment 4 bases; nucleotides outside the gene matches: 0. The chain's CDR3 is CASSLAAGADTQYF. The CDR3 coding sequence is TGTGCCAGCAGCTTAGCAGCGGGAGCAGATACGCAGTATTTT.

CDR3 in DNA: TGTGCCAGCAGCGCACGATACAGGGATTACACTGAAGCTTTCTTT. Translation gives CASSARYRDYTEAFF. V gene TRBV9 combines with J gene TRBJ1-1; the D gene is possibly TRBD1 (6 bases). Trimming pared 3 bases from V and 3 bases from J, leaving 15 bases between. In germline, CDR1 is SGDLS, CDR2 YYNGEE. CDR3 size: 15 residues. Variable domain in full (rest from reference TRBV9 and TRBJ1-1): DSGVTQTPKHLITATGQRVTLRCSPRSGDLSVYWYQQSLDQGLQFLIQYYNGEERAKGNILERFSAQQFPDLHSELNLSSLELGDSALYFCASSARYRDYTEAFFGQGTRLTVV.

The rearrangement joins TRBV9 to TRBJ2-7, with TRBD1 identical over 9 bases. Trimming at V came to 6 bases and at J to 6 bases, leaving 10 bases not matched to a gene. The CDR3 spans 14 residues. Per the germline V gene, CDR1 is SGDLS and CDR2 is YYNGEE. CDR3 region: CASIEGTGLPEQYF. CDR3 bases: TGTGCCAGCATTGAAGGGACAGGGTTGCCCGAGCAGTACTTC.

In nucleotides, the CDR3 is TGTGCCACCAAAACAGGGCCTGAAGCTTTCTTT. Residues: CATKTGPEAFF. The chain is built from TRBV27 and TRBJ1-1; D perhaps matches TRBD1 (6 bases). V lost 10 bases to trimming and J lost 6 bases, with 12 bases between them. The CDR3 totals 11 residues. Per germline, CDR1 MNHEY and CDR2 SMNVEV (reference sequence).

The rearrangement uses TRBV5-5 and TRBJ1-5; 7 positions match TRBD1. The CDR3 length is 14 residues. The V gene end was trimmed by 5 bases and the J gene end by 9 bases; junction bases not matched to a gene: 11. The germline gives CDR1 SGHKS, CDR2 YYEKEE (reference sequence). CDR3 nucleotide sequence: TGTGCCAGCAGGAGAACAGGGGATGAGGGGCCCCAGCATTTT. Translating gives CASRRTGDEGPQHF.

The rearrangement uses TRBV4-1 and TRBJ2-2, with D tentatively TRBD2 (5 bases). The CDR3 loop spans 14 amino acids. Germline V gene sequence: CDR1 MGHRA, CDR2 YSYEKL. Between the trimmed V and J ends, which lost 5 bases and 5 bases, there was a span of 12 bases. The chain's CDR3 is CASSEGQLTGELFF. The CDR3 nucleotides are TGCGCCAGCAGCGAGGGCCAGTTGACCGGGGAGCTGTTTTTT.

The rearrangement links TRBV5-1 to TRBJ2-7; D may be TRBD1 (5 bases). Per germline, CDR1 SGHRS and CDR2 YFSETQ. V dropped 0 bases and J dropped 2 bases, with 9 bases sitting between them. The length of the CDR3 is 14 residues. The CDR3 bases are TGCGCCAGCAGCTTGGAAGGACATCCCTACGAGCAGTACTTC. Translated: CASSLEGHPYEQYF. The complete variable domain, with remaining parts taken from reference TRBV5-1 and TRBJ2-7, reads KAGVTQTPRYLIKTRGQQVTLSCSPISGHRSVSWYQQTPGQGLQFLFEYFSETQRNKGNFPGRFSGRQFSNSRSEMNVSTLELGDSALYLCASSLEGHPYEQYFGPGTRLTVT.